The clone carrying this TCR beta chain occurred a few times. The sample is drawn from a study of T cell clones after liver transplantation. Turning to the study itself: Until 12-24 months post-transplant, subjects got standard immunosuppression and no induction.

This CDR3 spans 13 amino acids. The germline CDR1 and CDR2 sequences are SGHRS and YFSETQ. V was trimmed by 1 base and J by 1 base, leaving 5 bases between them. Only in-frame clones appear in the TCRdb table, and some are missing; sequencing was by immunoSEQ multiplex PCR. Here the sample spans about 76,000 clones, roughly 83% being singletons. Thawed unstimulated PBMCs were FACS-sorted by CD3, CD4 and CD8 into two populations. This sample comprised CD4+ T cells from blood, obtained at the 22-month timepoint. The clonotype was recovered from a human patient who received a liver transplant. Part of the T cell pool may stem from the graft donor. V and J are TRBV5-1 and TRBJ1-1, with a weak D call TRBD1 (5 bases). The DNA for the CDR3 is TGCGCCAGCAGCTTGCAGGGGAACACTGAAGCTTTCTTT. The encoded protein is CASSLQGNTEAFF.